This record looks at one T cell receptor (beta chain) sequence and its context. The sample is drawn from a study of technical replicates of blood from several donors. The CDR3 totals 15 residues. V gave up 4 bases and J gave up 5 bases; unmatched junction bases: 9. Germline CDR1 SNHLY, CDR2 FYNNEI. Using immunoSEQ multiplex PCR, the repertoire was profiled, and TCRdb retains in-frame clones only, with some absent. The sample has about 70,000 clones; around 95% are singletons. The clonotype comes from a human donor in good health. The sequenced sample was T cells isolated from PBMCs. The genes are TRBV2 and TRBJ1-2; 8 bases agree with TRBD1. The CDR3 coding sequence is TGTGCCAGCAGTGCTCGGACAGGGACAGCTTATGGCTACACCTTC. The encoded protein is CASSARTGTAYGYTF.